The next 25 T cell receptor beta chains were all read from a single sample in a study of human T cells and chemical hapten exposure. The time point was: pre-sensitization, week 0. Treatment defined: therapeutic diphenylcyclopropenone sensitization with weekly scalp DPC. One entry per CDR3 protein, called by TCRdb with MiXCR from the RACE reads. The sample includes 300,000 to 450,000 distinct CDR3 sequences, less than 6.5% of them seen just once. The sample consisted of whole blood, taken in connection with sensitization to the hapten diphenylcyclopropenone (DPC). The receptors were sampled from a woman in her forties or fifties with alopecia areata. Some clones in this sample may be carry-over from other donors' samples.

This clonotype showed up many times. The chain is built from TRBV5-1 and TRBJ2-2; a weak D match, TRBD2 (5 bases). The germline V and J ends were trimmed by 7 bases and 1 base, with 11 bases remaining between them. CDR1 and CDR2 (germline): SGHRS, YFSETQ. The CDR3 runs to 14 residues. This CDR3 is CASLGGGNTGELFF. The DNA for the CDR3 is TGCGCCAGCTTAGGAGGCGGGAACACCGGGGAGCTGTTTTTT.

A few counts support this clonotype. This chain connects TRBV3-1 to TRBJ1-1; D is perhaps TRBD1 (6 bases). V was shortened by 4 bases and J by 1 base, with 10 bases between the two germline ends. The V gene's germline CDR1 is LGHDT and CDR2 YNNKEL (reference sequence). The CDR3 contains 14 residues. DNA for the CDR3: TGTGCCAGCAGCCTTACGGACAGGAACACTGAAGCTTTCTTT. It specifies CASSLTDRNTEAFF.

This clonotype appeared a few times. The rearrangement links TRBV6-5 to TRBJ1-3; unclear D gene. This CDR3 comprises 12 residues. In germline, CDR1 is MNHEY, CDR2 SVGAGI. V shed 8 bases and J shed 2 bases, with 7 bases lying between them. CDR3 coding DNA: TGTGCCAGCCGTAATACTGGAAACACCATATATTTT. Protein: CASRNTGNTIYF.

There are many counts of this clonotype. V and J are TRBV5-1 and TRBJ2-3; a possible D gene is TRBD1 (6 bases). V lost 2 bases, J lost 4 bases, and 20 bases lay in between. Per the germline V gene, CDR1 is SGHRS and CDR2 is YFSETQ. CDR3 length equals 17 residues. The CDR3 region is CASSLDTGKVNPDTQYF. The CDR3, as DNA: TGCGCCAGCAGCTTAGATACAGGGAAGGTTAACCCAGATACGCAGTATTTT.

In its sample, this clonotype was seen a few times. The rearrangement links TRBV11-2 to TRBJ2-7, with no clear D. There are 14 residues in the CDR3. Germline CDR1 reads SGHAT; CDR2 reads FQNNGV. Trimming pared 1 base from V and 3 bases from J, leaving 10 bases between. CDR3 DNA: TGTGCCAGCAGCTTAGCAGATTATGGCTACGAGCAGTACTTC. Amino acids: CASSLADYGYEQYF.

In its sample, this clonotype was seen a few times. CDR3 in amino acids: CASSFSSGSVNEQFF. Here the CDR3 DNA reads TGTGCCAGCAGTTTTTCCAGCGGGAGTGTTAATGAGCAGTTCTTC. The chain joins TRBV28 to TRBJ2-1; 8 positions agree with TRBD2. After removal of 3 bases from V and 7 bases from J, the junction contained 8 bases not matched to a gene. The CDR3 sequence is 15 residues long. From germline, CDR1 is MDHEN and CDR2 SYDVKM.

There are many counts of this clonotype. The chain has TRBV14 and TRBJ2-7; D not resolved. V shed 0 bases and J shed 2 bases, with 8 bases lying between them. From germline, CDR1 is SGHDN and CDR2 FVKESK. The CDR3 spans 14 residues. The CDR3 loop is CASSQDAGAYEQYF. The CDR3 DNA reads as TGTGCCAGCAGCCAAGATGCCGGAGCCTACGAGCAGTACTTC.

The chain recombines TRBV6-5 with TRBJ2-7, with TRBD2 matching 11 bases. Germline loops: CDR1 MNHEY, CDR2 SVGAGI. This CDR3 has 18 residues. Germline trimming cut 4 bases from V and 4 bases from J; bases unmatched to any gene: 15. CDR3 protein: CASSSPGLAAQGIYEQYF. DNA for the CDR3: TGTGCCAGCAGTTCGCCGGGACTAGCGGCCCAAGGAATTTACGAGCAGTACTTC.

This clonotype was picked up a small number of times. The rearrangement uses TRBV29-1 and TRBJ1-5; no clear D gene. CDR3 length: 14 residues. Germline V gene sequence: CDR1 SQVTM, CDR2 ANQGSEA. V was trimmed by 4 bases and J by 0 bases, leaving 10 bases between them. CDR3 residues: CSVVGSGSNQPQHF. For the CDR3, the DNA is TGCAGCGTTGTAGGGTCCGGTAGCAATCAGCCCCAGCATTTT.

This clonotype was observed many times. The J gene is TRBJ1-2, the V gene TRBV7-9, with D unresolved. Trimming left V 1 base short and J 2 bases short, with 5 bases between. The CDR3 spans 13 residues. Germline V gene data show CDR1 as SEHNR and CDR2 as FQNEAQ (reference sequence). DNA of the CDR3: TGTGCCAGCAGCTTAGGACGGAACTATGGCTACACCTTC. As protein: CASSLGRNYGYTF.

There are a few counts of this clonotype. This chain uses TRBV12-3 or TRBV12-4 with TRBJ1-1; D gene uncertain. The CDR3 is made up of 14 amino acids. Trimming cost V 3 bases and J 3 bases, with 11 bases left between them. The CDR3: CASSFPGRDTEAFF. The DNA of the CDR3 is TGTGCCAGCAGTTTCCCGGGGAGGGACACTGAAGCTTTCTTT.

This clonotype was detected only a few times. V is TRBV29-1 and J is TRBJ1-3, with D tentatively TRBD1 (5 bases). The V end was cut by 7 bases, the J end by 0 bases, with 10 bases between. There are 13 residues in the CDR3. Germline V lookup: CDR1 SQVTM, CDR2 ANQGSEA. The CDR3 DNA is TGCAGCGGGCGACAGAGCTCTGGAAACACCATATATTTT. This encodes CSGRQSSGNTIYF.

In its sample, this clonotype was seen many times. The chain uses TRBV15 and TRBJ2-1, with TRBD1 matching 7 bases. This CDR3 has 16 residues. V was clipped by 4 bases and J by 0 bases; unmatched bases: 6. Germline V CDR1 and CDR2: LNHNV, YYDKDF (reference sequence). CDR3 sequence (DNA): TGTGCCACCAGCACCGTCCGGGACAGCTCCTACAATGAGCAGTTCTTC. Translating gives CATSTVRDSSYNEQFF.

The chain is built from TRBV7-9 and TRBJ1-6, with D uncertain. This CDR3 has 17 residues. The V gene lost 3 bases and the J gene lost 8 bases, with 20 bases spanning the gap. Per the germline V gene, CDR1 is SEHNR and CDR2 is FQNEAQ (reference sequence). The CDR3 spells CASSFGSGMVRDSPLHF. The CDR3 bases are TGTGCCAGCAGCTTCGGATCGGGGATGGTTAGAGATTCACCCCTCCACTTT. Variable domain in full (rest from reference TRBV7-9 and TRBJ1-6): DTGVSQNPRHKITKRGQNVTFRCDPISEHNRLYWYRQTLGQGPEFLTYFQNEAQLEKSRLLSDRFSAERPKGSFSTLEIQRTEQGDSAMYLCASSFGSGMVRDSPLHFGNGTRLTVT.

V usage is TRBV2 and J usage is TRBJ1-5, with unresolved D. The germline V and J ends were trimmed by 8 bases and 0 bases, with 8 bases remaining between them. Germline V gene data show CDR1 as SNHLY and CDR2 as FYNNEI. CDR3 size: 13 residues. The CDR3 spells CASGEVSNQPQHF. The CDR3 nucleotides are TGTGCCAGCGGGGAAGTTAGCAATCAGCCCCAGCATTTT.

This clonotype was recorded many times. The chain carries TRBV7-2 and TRBJ2-5; D gene uncertain. The CDR3 length is 15 residues. V was cut by 1 base and J by 1 base, with 10 bases left in between. Germline V lookup: CDR1 SGHTA, CDR2 FQGNSA. CDR3 region: CASSLEGISQETQYF. CDR3 coding DNA: TGTGCCAGCAGCTTAGAAGGGATTTCCCAAGAGACCCAGTACTTC.

The gene calls are TRBV20-1 and TRBJ1-2, with TRBD1 matching 8 bases. Looked up from germline, CDR1 is DFQATT and CDR2 is SNEGSKA (reference sequence). V shed 0 bases, J shed 13 bases, and the junction held 13 bases outside the gene matches. The CDR3 runs 14 residues. DNA of the CDR3: TGCAGTGCTAGAGATAGCGGGACAGGTTCTAGGAGCACCTTC. Translated, it gives CSARDSGTGSRSTF.

This clonotype was seen ten or more times. J is TRBJ2-5 and V is TRBV7-2; D is uncertain. Between the trimmed V and J ends, which lost 2 bases and 1 base, there was a span of 5 bases. The CDR3 length is 13 residues. Germline-derived CDR1 and CDR2 are SGHTA and FQGNSA. As DNA, the CDR3 is TGTGCCAGCAGCTTACCGTCCCAAGAGACCCAGTACTTC. It codes for CASSLPSQETQYF.

This clonotype came up many times. The gene calls are TRBV10-3 and TRBJ1-4; D remains unclear. The CDR3 is 17 residues long. Germline V gives CDR1 ENHRY, CDR2 SYGVKD. Between the trimmed V and J ends, which lost 3 bases and 0 bases, there was a span of 14 bases. CDR3 residues: CAISDSGAETTNEKLFF. The CDR3 DNA sequence: TGTGCCATCAGTGATTCAGGAGCTGAGACAACTAATGAAAAACTGTTTTTT.

This clonotype was recorded once. The V gene is TRBV6-2 or TRBV6-3, the J gene TRBJ2-1; 7 bases are a match to TRBD2. V was pared by 6 bases and J by 2 bases, with 7 bases of the junction left unmatched. The CDR3 sequence is 15 residues long. Per the germline V gene, CDR1 is MNHEY and CDR2 is SVGEGT. The CDR3 coding sequence is TGTGCCAGCAGAAGATCGCTAGCGGCCTACAATGAGCAGTTCTTC. It yields the protein CASRRSLAAYNEQFF.

The table lists this clonotype with many counts. V and J are TRBV6-6 and TRBJ2-7; TRBD2 agrees at 15 bases. CDR1 is MNHNY, CDR2 SVGAGI, per germline (reference sequence). The V gene end was trimmed by 6 bases and the J gene end by 2 bases; junction bases not matched to a gene: 11. The CDR3 runs to 18 residues. CDR3 nucleotides: TGTGCCAGCAGCCTACGGGGACTAGCGGGGGGCACCCCCTACGAGCAGTACTTC. The encoded protein is CASSLRGLAGGTPYEQYF.

This clonotype was recorded a few times. J is TRBJ2-4 and V is TRBV2; tentative D call: TRBD1 (6 bases). From germline, CDR1 is SNHLY and CDR2 FYNNEI. This CDR3 is built from 15 residues. Trimming removed 1 base at V and 2 bases at J, with 9 bases between. The CDR3: CASSEGGPPKNIQYF. For the CDR3, the DNA is TGTGCCAGCAGTGAAGGGGGGCCTCCCAAAAACATTCAGTACTTC.

The sample holds many counts of this clonotype. This sequence joins TRBV12-3 or TRBV12-4 and TRBJ2-3; 9 bases match TRBD1. The junction had 7 bases not matched to a gene; V was cut back by 6 bases and J by 3 bases. This CDR3 has 15 residues. The CDR3 loop is CASRMTGGETDTQYF. In DNA form, the CDR3 reads TGTGCCAGCAGGATGACAGGGGGGGAAACAGATACGCAGTATTTT.

A word on this clonotype: A much bigger clone sits one base away, suggesting this may be a read error. The rearrangement uses TRBV29-1 and TRBJ2-3; 7 bases are a match to TRBD2. This CDR3 has 14 amino acids. V lost 3 bases, J lost 2 bases, and 5 bases stayed unmatched. Germline CDR1 and CDR2: SQVTM and ANQGSEA. CDR3 protein: CSVDGREYTDTQYF. The DNA for the CDR3 is TGCAGCGTTGATGGGCGGGAGTACACAGATACGCAGTATTTT.

The chain recombines TRBV12-5 with TRBJ2-1, with D tentatively TRBD1 or TRBD2 (6 bases each). V was shortened by 2 bases and J by 8 bases, with 22 bases between the two germline ends. Germline V lookup: CDR1 LGHNT, CDR2 FRNRAP. The CDR3 runs 17 residues. Here the CDR3 reads CASGLPLGLGGLDEQFF. The CDR3 DNA is TGTGCTAGTGGTTTGCCCCTAGGATTAGGGGGGCTGGATGAGCAGTTCTTC.